This TCR beta chain comes out of a study of T cell repertoires in cytomegalovirus infection. Study as a whole: Newly reported HLA-C-restricted and thoroughly characterized HLA-B-restricted CMV epitopes were employed. Indications came from public TCR beta signatures; they pointed to CMV infection and to a matching HLA type. General observations from the study: Cumulative frequency of public TCR beta families picked out carriers of CMV plus the relevant HLA.

Comment on this clonotype: Antigen: not known.

The V and J ends lost 0 bases and 6 bases respectively, with 11 bases between them. The CDR3 has 14 amino acids. Germline CDR1 reads MGHRA; CDR2 reads YSYEKL. MiXCR, run by TCRdb on the reads, gives a single entry per CDR3 protein. The table includes around 900,000 distinct CDR3 sequences, less than 40% detected once. This receptor was obtained from a human donor in good health (CMV status not recorded). Some clones in this sample may be carry-over from other donors' samples. The sample consisted of cultured CD8+ T cells from PBMCs, taken from culture after CMV antigen stimulation. The chain has TRBV4-1 and TRBJ1-2, with D possibly matching TRBD1 (6 bases). As DNA, the CDR3 is TGCGCCAGCAGCCAAGATTTTGGGGGCGATGGCTACACCTTC. Amino acids: CASSQDFGGDGYTF.